This T cell receptor (beta chain) emerged from a study of neurological immune-mediated disorders. Study results and limitations: No CDR3 amino acid sequences were shared by expanded clones across subjects, suggesting private repertoires in all groups. Multiple sclerosis was found to have the least TCR clonal expansion, below healthy controls, and HTLV-1-associated myelopathy the most.

Time point of the sample: longitudinal time-point 3. TCRdb reanalysed the 5' RACE reads using MiXCR and keeps one entry per CDR3 protein. In the table there are more than 75,000 distinct CDR3 sequences, 4.3% of which are singletons. Losses at the gene ends were 3 bases for V and 3 bases for J; bases not matched to a gene: 8. Germline V gives CDR1 LNHNV, CDR2 YYDKDF (reference sequence). The CDR3 runs 15 residues. This clonotype appeared many times. As yet, its antigen is unknown. The sequencing sample was made of PBMCs. This TCR was sampled from a woman aged 55-70 years with multiple sclerosis. This chain uses TRBV15 with TRBJ2-7, with TRBD1 identical over 7 bases. This chain's CDR3 is CATSSRQGRGYEQYF. CDR3 sequence (DNA): TGTGCCACCAGCAGTCGACAGGGTCGGGGCTACGAGCAGTACTTC.